What follows are 27 T cell receptor beta chains derived from one specimen sequenced in a study of early T cells in non-severe SARS-CoV-2 infection. TCRdb re-derived calls from the 5' RACE reads in MiXCR, one entry per CDR3 protein. This sample has around 46,000 distinct CDR3 sequences, with less than 6.5% found just once. The material was whole blood, obtained at baseline. These receptors came from an adult who was a healthcare worker with PCR-confirmed SARS-CoV-2 infection or an uninfected control (not recorded which).

There are many counts of this clonotype. The chain recombines TRBV20-1 with TRBJ1-1, with 10 bases matching TRBD1. CDR3 length: 15 residues. Germline CDR1 DFQATT, CDR2 SNEGSKA (reference sequence). With 6 bases clipped from V and 5 bases from J, the junction kept 12 bases outside the gene matches. CDR3 sequence: CSALPGTGDGTEAFF. In nucleotides, the CDR3 is TGCAGTGCCCTCCCCGGGACAGGGGATGGGACTGAAGCTTTCTTT.

This clonotype has a count of ten or more. The chain carries TRBV5-1 and TRBJ2-1; 8 bases map to TRBD2. The germline V gene has CDR1 SGHRS and CDR2 YFSETQ. This CDR3 is built from 16 residues. The trim removed 2 bases at V and 1 base at J, leaving 5 bases unmatched. CDR3 DNA: TGCGCCAGCAGCTTTGGGCGGGAGGCATCCTACAATGAGCAGTTCTTC. Translated: CASSFGREASYNEQFF.

There are many counts of this clonotype. This rearrangement joins TRBV10-1 to TRBJ2-3, with D possibly TRBD1 on 5 matching bases. CDR3 length: 11 amino acids. Germline values: CDR1 WNHNN, CDR2 SYGVQD (reference sequence). V lost 11 bases and J lost 10, with 16 bases in between. The CDR3 reads CAFQGDLAQYF. The CDR3 coding sequence is TGCGCCTTCCAGGGCGACCTGGCGCAGTATTTT.

This clonotype was picked up many times. The chain carries TRBV7-9 and TRBJ2-1; D is unclear. Per germline, CDR1 SEHNR and CDR2 FQNEAQ (reference sequence). The CDR3 consists of 16 residues. V lost 2 bases to trimming and J lost 2 bases, with 13 bases between them. This chain's CDR3 is CASSLISGPAYNEQFF. The CDR3 bases are TGTGCCAGCAGCTTAATCTCGGGCCCGGCCTACAATGAGCAGTTCTTC. Looking up the rest from reference TRBV7-9 and TRBJ2-1 gives the full variable domain: DTGVSQNPRHKITKRGQNVTFRCDPISEHNRLYWYRQTLGQGPEFLTYFQNEAQLEKSRLLSDRFSAERPKGSFSTLEIQRTEQGDSAMYLCASSLISGPAYNEQFFGPGTRLTVL.

This clonotype was recorded at least ten times. This chain connects TRBV12-3 or TRBV12-4 to TRBJ2-5, with TRBD1 identical over 7 bases. J lost 5 bases, V lost 3 bases, and 9 bases had no gene match. CDR3 length: 15 amino acids. The CDR3 is CASSLGQSPRETQYF. DNA for the CDR3: TGTGCCAGCAGTTTGGGACAGAGCCCCCGGGAGACCCAGTACTTC.

The sample holds a few counts of this clonotype. The rearrangement joins TRBV5-1 to TRBJ2-5; D remains unclear. CDR1 SGHRS and CDR2 YFSETQ come from the germline V gene. The CDR3 has 12 amino acids. Trimming left V 5 bases short and J 2 bases short, with 7 bases between. In DNA, the CDR3 is TGCGCCAGCAGTCTACGGCAAGAGACCCAGTACTTC. This sequence encodes CASSLRQETQYF. Using reference TRBV5-1 and TRBJ2-5 for the parts outside the CDR3, the full variable domain is KAGVTQTPRYLIKTRGQQVTLSCSPISGHRSVSWYQQTPGQGLQFLFEYFSETQRNKGNFPGRFSGRQFSNSRSEMNVSTLELGDSALYLCASSLRQETQYFGPGTRLLVL.

This clonotype was observed many times. V and J are TRBV19 and TRBJ2-7; D is undetermined. The V gene lost 3 bases and the J gene lost 7 bases, with 7 bases spanning the gap. The CDR3 has 11 residues. CDR1 is LNHDA and CDR2 is SQIVND in the germline V gene (reference sequence). The CDR3 nucleotides read TGTGCCAGTAGTATCGGTCGAGAGCAGTACTTC. The encoded protein is CASSIGREQYF.

This clonotype was observed many times. CDR3 sequence (DNA): TGCGCCAGCAGCTTGGACGGACGCCGGGATACTGAAGCTTTCTTT. Translation gives CASSLDGRRDTEAFF. V usage is TRBV5-1 and J usage is TRBJ1-1; D remains ambiguous. The CDR3 length is 15 residues. V gave up 0 bases and J gave up 5 bases, with 14 bases separating them. Germline V lookup: CDR1 SGHRS, CDR2 YFSETQ.

This clonotype is deemed medium-sized (0.01 to 0.1%). The CDR3, as DNA: TGTGCCAGCAGCTTAGGGACAGTGTCCTACGAGCAGTACTTC. Encoded protein: CASSLGTVSYEQYF. The V gene is TRBV7-9, the J gene TRBJ2-7, with D possibly TRBD1 on 6 matching bases. V was pared by 1 base and J by 1 base, with 8 bases between. In germline, CDR1 is SEHNR, CDR2 FQNEAQ (reference sequence). The CDR3 runs 14 residues. Full variable domain (outside the CDR3, taken from reference TRBV7-9 and TRBJ2-7): DTGVSQNPRHKITKRGQNVTFRCDPISEHNRLYWYRQTLGQGPEFLTYFQNEAQLEKSRLLSDRFSAERPKGSFSTLEIQRTEQGDSAMYLCASSLGTVSYEQYFGPGTRLTVT.

In its sample, this clonotype was seen many times. The gene calls are TRBV14 and TRBJ2-1, with 11 bases fitting TRBD2. CDR1 is SGHDN, CDR2 FVKESK, per germline. With 4 bases clipped from V and 8 bases from J, the junction kept 7 bases outside the gene matches. The CDR3 extends over 15 amino acids. CDR3 DNA sequence: TGTGCCAGCAGCCGAGGACTAGCGGGTCTCGATGAGCAGTTCTTC. Translating gives CASSRGLAGLDEQFF.

This clonotype has just a few counts. V is TRBV6-1 and J is TRBJ1-1; TRBD1 is a possible D gene (6 bases). The CDR3 is 13 amino acids. V was pared by 6 bases and J by 6 bases, with 14 bases between. The germline V gene encodes CDR1 MNHNS and CDR2 SASEGT. DNA of the CDR3: TGTGCCAGCAGAATATTACAGGGACCTGAAGCTTTCTTT. Translation gives CASRILQGPEAFF.

This clonotype was observed a few times. The chain recombines TRBV3-1 with TRBJ1-1; D perhaps matches TRBD1 (5 bases). This CDR3 contains 14 residues. V lost 1 base and J 2 bases, leaving 8 bases between the germline ends. Germline V gives CDR1 LGHDT, CDR2 YNNKEL (reference sequence). The CDR3 loop is CASSQGGSNTEAFF. CDR3 DNA: TGTGCCAGCAGCCAAGGGGGGTCTAACACTGAAGCTTTCTTT.

This clonotype has a count of ten or more. The chain couples TRBV15 to TRBJ2-2; D may be TRBD2 (6 bases). Germline V gene lookup returns CDR1 LNHNV and CDR2 YYDKDF (reference sequence). V lost 0 bases and J lost 6, with 11 bases in between. The CDR3 is 15 amino acids. DNA of the CDR3: TGTGCCACCAGCAGAGATGGGGCGGGATCCGGGGAGCTGTTTTTT. Protein: CATSRDGAGSGELFF.

The CDR3 is CASSEGQAVSGANVLTF. CDR3 bases: TGTGCCAGCAGTGAGGGACAGGCGGTCTCTGGGGCCAACGTCCTGACTTTC. The chain couples TRBV12-3 or TRBV12-4 to TRBJ2-6; 8 positions agree with TRBD1. Trimming at V came to 5 bases and at J to 0 bases, leaving 6 bases not matched to a gene. The CDR3 has 17 amino acids.

This clonotype was detected many times. The chain couples TRBV6-2 or TRBV6-3 to TRBJ1-2; tentatively, D is TRBD1 (5 bases). The CDR3 totals 12 residues. V lost 6 bases to trimming and J lost 4 bases, with 9 bases between them. From germline, CDR1 is MNHEY and CDR2 SVGEGT. The CDR3 region is CASSRDPYGYTF. CDR3 DNA sequence: TGTGCCAGCAGCAGGGACCCCTATGGCTACACCTTC.

This clonotype was counted many times. The chain carries TRBV5-1 and TRBJ2-3, with unresolved D. The length of the CDR3 is 15 residues. Germline CDR1 and CDR2: SGHRS and YFSETQ. The V and J ends lost 4 bases and 2 bases respectively, with 14 bases between them. CDR3 sequence reads: CASSPLGRTTDTQYF. CDR3 sequence (DNA): TGCGCCAGCAGCCCCCTGGGTCGCACCACAGATACGCAGTATTTT.

This clonotype has just a few counts. This sequence joins TRBV3-1 and TRBJ2-7, with TRBD1 identical over 9 bases. The trim removed 6 bases at V and 5 bases at J, leaving 11 bases unmatched. Germline CDR1 is LGHDT and CDR2 is YNNKEL (reference sequence). The CDR3 contains 15 residues. CDR3: CASSPMGTGRNEQYF. In DNA, the CDR3 is TGTGCCAGCAGTCCAATGGGGACAGGGAGGAACGAGCAGTACTTC.

This clonotype was recorded at least ten times. The genes are TRBV4-1 and TRBJ2-6, with 8 bases that match TRBD1. With V trimmed by 0 bases and J by 0 bases, 4 bases remained unmatched. This CDR3 has 18 residues. Germline CDR1 and CDR2: MGHRA and YSYEKL. The CDR3 region is CASSQDGQGASGANVLTF. The DNA of the CDR3 is TGCGCCAGCAGCCAAGATGGGCAGGGGGCCTCTGGGGCCAACGTCCTGACTTTC.

V is TRBV29-1 and J is TRBJ1-1; D is perhaps TRBD1 (6 bases). The CDR3 sequence is 11 residues long. V lost 8 bases to trimming and J lost 4 bases, with 11 bases between them. Germline assignment: CDR1 SQVTM and CDR2 ANQGSEA. The CDR3 loop reads CSQGQGTEAFF. The CDR3 DNA sequence: TGCAGCCAGGGACAAGGCACTGAAGCTTTCTTT. Together with reference TRBV29-1 and TRBJ1-1, the CDR3 gives the full variable domain: SAVISQKPSRDICQRGTSLTIQCQVDSQVTMMFWYRQQPGQSLTLIATANQGSEATYESGFVIDKFPISRPNLTFSTLTVSNMSPEDSSIYLCSQGQGTEAFFGQGTRLTVV.

At least ten counts were recorded for this clonotype. This chain joins TRBV7-3 and TRBJ1-1, with D possibly matching TRBD1 (6 bases). The CDR3 is made up of 13 amino acids. Trimming took 4 bases from V and 8 from J, leaving 14 bases between them. The germline V gene encodes CDR1 SGHTA and CDR2 FQGTGA. The CDR3 spells CASSSSADREAFF. Written as DNA, the CDR3 is TGTGCCAGCAGCTCCTCTGCGGACAGAGAAGCTTTCTTT.

This clonotype was detected ten times or more. The chain uses TRBV11-2 and TRBJ1-6, with 7 bases aligning to TRBD1. With 5 bases clipped from V and 7 bases from J, the junction kept 2 bases outside the gene matches. The CDR3 runs to 13 residues. Germline V CDR1 and CDR2: SGHAT, FQNNGV. The CDR3 region has the DNA TGTGCCAGCAGCCCGACAGGGAATTCACCCCTCCACTTT. Its protein product is CASSPTGNSPLHF.

There are many counts of this clonotype. This chain uses TRBV21-1 with TRBJ2-7; the table gives TRBD2 as D, unverified against the DNA. TRBV21-1 is termed a pseudogene. CDR3 size: 16 residues. The CDR3 spells CASRTRRGLLSYEQYF. The CDR3 DNA reads TGTGCCAGCAGGACCCGAAGGGGACTTCTATCCTACGAGCAGTACTTC.

This clonotype was picked up many times. The V gene is TRBV12-3 or TRBV12-4, the J gene TRBJ2-5, with 10 positions matching TRBD2. Trimming at V came to 3 bases and at J to 3 bases, leaving 4 bases not matched to a gene. The CDR3 is 15 amino acids. DNA of the CDR3: TGTGCCAGCAGTTTTTGGACTAGCGGAGAAGAGACCCAGTACTTC. Residues: CASSFWTSGEETQYF.

This clonotype was counted a few times. The genes are TRBV28 and TRBJ2-1, with D possibly matching TRBD1 (7 bases). Deletions cut 7 bases from V and 0 bases from J, with 10 bases between. The CDR3 sequence is 14 residues long. Germline-derived CDR1 and CDR2 are MDHEN and SYDVKM. The CDR3: CASTGGTSYNEQFF. For the CDR3, the DNA is TGTGCCAGCACAGGGGGGACCTCCTACAATGAGCAGTTCTTC. Full variable domain (remainder filled in from reference TRBV28 and TRBJ2-1): DVKVTQSSRYLVKRTGEKVFLECVQDMDHENMFWYRQDPGLGLRLIYFSYDVKMKEKGDIPEGYSVSREKKERFSLILESASTNQTSMYLCASTGGTSYNEQFFGPGTRLTVL.

This clonotype was detected many times. This rearrangement joins TRBV4-1 to TRBJ2-1; D is perhaps TRBD2 (5 bases). Deletions cut 0 bases from V and 6 bases from J, with 15 bases between. CDR3 length equals 16 residues. CDR1 is MGHRA and CDR2 is YSYEKL in the germline V gene. CDR3: CASSQDWAGLVNEQFF. CDR3 coding DNA: TGCGCCAGCAGCCAAGATTGGGCCGGACTTGTCAATGAGCAGTTCTTC.

CDR3 nucleotides: TGCGCCAGCAGCTTTCGACCGGGGAGCGAGCAGTACTTC. Translated, it gives CASSFRPGSEQYF. The chain carries TRBV5-1 and TRBJ2-7; D might be TRBD2 (5 bases). The germline CDR1 and CDR2 sequences are SGHRS and YFSETQ. Deletions cut 2 bases from V and 6 bases from J, with 12 bases between. The CDR3 sequence is 13 residues long.

This clonotype was counted between two and nine times. The chain is built from TRBV7-9 and TRBJ2-1; possibly TRBD2 for D (6 bases). The germline V gene encodes CDR1 SEHNR and CDR2 FQNEAQ (reference sequence). V gave up 3 bases and J gave up 7 bases, with 10 bases separating them. This CDR3 has 13 amino acids. The CDR3 bases are TGTGCCAGCAGCTTGGGACTCAGGAATGAGCAGTTCTTC. Protein sequence: CASSLGLRNEQFF.